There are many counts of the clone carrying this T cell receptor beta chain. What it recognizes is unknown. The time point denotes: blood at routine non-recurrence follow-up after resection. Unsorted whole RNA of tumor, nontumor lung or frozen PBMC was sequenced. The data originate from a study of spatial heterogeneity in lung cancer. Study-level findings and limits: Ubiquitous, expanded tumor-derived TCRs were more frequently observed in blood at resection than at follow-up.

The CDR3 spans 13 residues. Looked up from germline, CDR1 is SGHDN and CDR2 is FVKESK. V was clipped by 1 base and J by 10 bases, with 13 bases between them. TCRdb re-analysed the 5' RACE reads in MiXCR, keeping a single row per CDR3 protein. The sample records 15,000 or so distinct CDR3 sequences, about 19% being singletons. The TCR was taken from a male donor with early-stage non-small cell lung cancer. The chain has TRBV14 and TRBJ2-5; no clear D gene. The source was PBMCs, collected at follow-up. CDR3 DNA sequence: TGTGCCAGCAGCCAAGGGACGGATAGGAACCAGTACTTC. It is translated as CASSQGTDRNQYF.